This T cell receptor beta chain was obtained from a study of cytomegalovirus exposure and HLA in healthy donors. Overall study findings and caveats: The majority of TCR sequences were rare, yet some public TCRs appeared in many donors.

About this clone: What it recognizes is unknown.

Data came from immunoSEQ multiplex PCR; TCRdb stores just in-frame clones and leaves some out. The sample lists 200,000 to 250,000 clones; around four fifths were seen once. The sequence came from a woman between 18 and 30 years old in good health and CMV-seronegative. The sample comprised PBMCs.

CDR3 coding DNA: TGTGCCAGCAGCAAAGAAGGTAGCTGGGGAAGCCGCTACGAGCAGTACTTC. Its protein product is CASSKEGSWGSRYEQYF. This rearrangement joins TRBV21-1 to TRBJ2-7. TRBV21-1 is reported as a pseudogene. The CDR3 has 17 amino acids.